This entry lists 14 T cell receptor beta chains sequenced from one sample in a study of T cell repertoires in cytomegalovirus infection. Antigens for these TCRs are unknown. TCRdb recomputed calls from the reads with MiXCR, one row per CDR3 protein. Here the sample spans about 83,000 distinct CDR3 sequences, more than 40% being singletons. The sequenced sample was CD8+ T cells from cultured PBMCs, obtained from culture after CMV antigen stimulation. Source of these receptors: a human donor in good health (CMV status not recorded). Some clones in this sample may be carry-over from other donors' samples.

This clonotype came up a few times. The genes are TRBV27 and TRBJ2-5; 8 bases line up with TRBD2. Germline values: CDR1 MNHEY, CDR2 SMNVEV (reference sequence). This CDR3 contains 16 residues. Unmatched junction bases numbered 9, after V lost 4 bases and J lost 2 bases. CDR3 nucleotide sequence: TGTGCCAGCAGTTCCCAGCCAGCGGGGGTACAAGAGACCCAGTACTTC. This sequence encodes CASSSQPAGVQETQYF.

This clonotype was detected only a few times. CDR3 DNA: TGTGCCAGCAGAGTACCCCGGGACAGGGTTCCCCTTAAGAACACCGGGGAGCTGTTTTTT. It codes for CASRVPRDRVPLKNTGELFF. This chain connects TRBV6-1 to TRBJ2-2; 9 nucleotides line up with TRBD1. The CDR3 loop spans 20 amino acids. Trimming took 6 bases from V and 1 from J; bases not matched to a gene: 18. CDR1 MNHNS and CDR2 SASEGT come from the germline V gene.

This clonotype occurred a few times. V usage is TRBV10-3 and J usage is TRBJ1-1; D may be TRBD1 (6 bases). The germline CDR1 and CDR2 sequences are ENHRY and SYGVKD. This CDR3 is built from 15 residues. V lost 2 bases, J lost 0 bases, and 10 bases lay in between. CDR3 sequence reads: CAISEGGRMNTEAFF. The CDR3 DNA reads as TGTGCCATCAGTGAGGGGGGCAGAATGAACACTGAAGCTTTCTTT.

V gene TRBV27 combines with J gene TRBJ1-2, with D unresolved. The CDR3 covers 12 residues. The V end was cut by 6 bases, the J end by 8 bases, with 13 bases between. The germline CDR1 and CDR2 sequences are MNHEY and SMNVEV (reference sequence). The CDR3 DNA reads TGTGCCAGCAGCCCCGGGGTTGGCGGCTACACCTTC. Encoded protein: CASSPGVGGYTF.

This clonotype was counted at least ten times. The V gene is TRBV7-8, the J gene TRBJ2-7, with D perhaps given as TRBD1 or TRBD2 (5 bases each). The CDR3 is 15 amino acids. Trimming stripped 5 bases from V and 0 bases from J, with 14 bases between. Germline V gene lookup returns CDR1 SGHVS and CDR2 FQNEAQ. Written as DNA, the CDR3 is TGTGCCAGCAGCCCAGACCCGGGGACCTCCTACGAGCAGTACTTC. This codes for CASSPDPGTSYEQYF. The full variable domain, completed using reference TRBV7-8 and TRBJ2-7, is GAGVSQSPRYKVAKRGQDVALRCDPISGHVSLFWYQQALGQGPEFLTYFQNEAQLDKSGLPSDRFFAERPEGSVSTLKIQRTQQEDSAVYLCASSPDPGTSYEQYFGPGTRLTVT.

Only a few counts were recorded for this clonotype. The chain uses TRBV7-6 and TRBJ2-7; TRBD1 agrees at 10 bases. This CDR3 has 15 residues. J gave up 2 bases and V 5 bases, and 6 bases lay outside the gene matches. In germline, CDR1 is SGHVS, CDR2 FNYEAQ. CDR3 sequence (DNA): TGTGCCAGCAGCGGGGGGACAGGGGATACCTACGAGCAGTACTTC. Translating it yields CASSGGTGDTYEQYF.

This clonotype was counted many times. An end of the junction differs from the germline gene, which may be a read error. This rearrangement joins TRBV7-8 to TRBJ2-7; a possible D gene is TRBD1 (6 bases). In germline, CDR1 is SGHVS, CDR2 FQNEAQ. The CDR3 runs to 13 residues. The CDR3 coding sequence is TGTGCCAGCAGCTGGGACACCCCTGGCGACGAGCACTTC. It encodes CASSWDTPGDEHF.

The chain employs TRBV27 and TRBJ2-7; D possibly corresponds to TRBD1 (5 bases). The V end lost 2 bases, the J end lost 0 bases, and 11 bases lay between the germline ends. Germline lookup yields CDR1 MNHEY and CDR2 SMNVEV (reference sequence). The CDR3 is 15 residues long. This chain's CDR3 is CASSLRGSPSYEQYF. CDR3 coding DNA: TGTGCCAGCAGTTTAAGGGGTTCCCCCTCCTACGAGCAGTACTTC.

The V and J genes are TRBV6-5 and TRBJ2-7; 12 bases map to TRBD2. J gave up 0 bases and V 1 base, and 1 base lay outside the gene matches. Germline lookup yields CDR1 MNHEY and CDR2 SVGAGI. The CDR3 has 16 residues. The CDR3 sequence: CASSYLLAGGSYEQYF. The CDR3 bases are TGTGCCAGCAGTTACTTACTAGCGGGGGGCTCCTACGAGCAGTACTTC.

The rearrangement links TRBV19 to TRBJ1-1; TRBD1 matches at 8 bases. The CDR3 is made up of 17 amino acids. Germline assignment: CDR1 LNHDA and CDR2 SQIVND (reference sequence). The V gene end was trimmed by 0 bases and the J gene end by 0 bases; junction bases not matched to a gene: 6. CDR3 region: CASSIEGPDRVNTEAFF. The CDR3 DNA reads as TGTGCCAGTAGTATAGAGGGGCCGGACAGGGTGAACACTGAAGCTTTCTTT.

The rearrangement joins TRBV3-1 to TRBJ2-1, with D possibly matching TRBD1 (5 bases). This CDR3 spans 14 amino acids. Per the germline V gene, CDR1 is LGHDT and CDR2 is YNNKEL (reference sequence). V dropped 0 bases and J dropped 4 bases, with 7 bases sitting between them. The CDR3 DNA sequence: TGTGCCAGCAGCCAAGATAGGGGTTACAATGAGCAGTTCTTC. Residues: CASSQDRGYNEQFF.

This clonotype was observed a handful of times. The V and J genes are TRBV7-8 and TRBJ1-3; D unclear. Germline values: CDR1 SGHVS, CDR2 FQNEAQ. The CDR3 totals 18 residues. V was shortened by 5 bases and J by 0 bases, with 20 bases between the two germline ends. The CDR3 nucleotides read TGTGCCAGCAGCCGCAGTTTGGGAGGAGCCCTCTCTGGAAACACCATATATTTT. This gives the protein CASSRSLGGALSGNTIYF.

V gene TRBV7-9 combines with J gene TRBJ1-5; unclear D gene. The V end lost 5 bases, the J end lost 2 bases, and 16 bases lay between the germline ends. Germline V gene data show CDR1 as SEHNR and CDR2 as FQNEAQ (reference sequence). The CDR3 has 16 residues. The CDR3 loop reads CASSLKGGNGNQPQHF. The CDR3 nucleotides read TGTGCCAGCAGCCTAAAGGGAGGGAACGGCAATCAGCCCCAGCATTTT.

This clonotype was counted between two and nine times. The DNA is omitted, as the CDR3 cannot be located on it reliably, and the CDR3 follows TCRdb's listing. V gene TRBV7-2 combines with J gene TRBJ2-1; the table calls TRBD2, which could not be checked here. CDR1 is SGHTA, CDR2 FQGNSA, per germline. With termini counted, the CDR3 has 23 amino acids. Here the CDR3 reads CASTNQTSMYLCASSFYLAEQFF.